Listed below are T cell receptor beta chains from one sample, sequenced in a study of PD-1 blockade in classical Hodgkin lymphoma. Clones were read by immunoSEQ multiplex PCR, and TCRdb kept only the in-frame ones, dropping some. The sample holds 11,000 to 15,000 clones, approximately 82% seen once. Specimen: peripheral blood mononuclear cells (PBMCs), collected before the second cycle of nivolumab. The origin of the receptors is a human donor with classical Hodgkin lymphoma. CDR3s include the opening cysteine and the closing phenylalanine or tryptophan. The D gene is left open where the match is weak. Rows may omit the clone size; those that give it use once, few, many or a size class.

j_call,v_call,d_call,clone_size,cdr3_aa,cdr3_nt
TRBJ2-7,TRBV2,TRBD1,once,CASRDRRTYEQYF,TGTGCCTCCCGGGACAGGAGAACCTACGAGCAGTACTTC
TRBJ1-6,TRBV7-2,NA,few,CASRPTGTTYNSPLHF,TGTGCCAGCAGGCCGACAGGAACTACCTATAATTCACCCCTCCACTTT
TRBJ2-2,TRBV19,TRBD2,NA,CASKGLAGDTGELFF,TGTGCCAGTAAAGGTCTAGCGGGGGACACCGGGGAGCTGTTTTTT
TRBJ2-3,TRBV6-4,TRBD2,NA,CAITSGRADTQYF,TGTGCCATTACCTCAGGGAGGGCAGATACGCAGTATTTT
TRBJ2-1,TRBV6-5,TRBD1,NA,CASGGDRGHNEQFF,TGTGCCAGCGGGGGGGACAGGGGGCACAATGAGCAGTTCTTC
TRBJ1-5,TRBV28,NA,NA,CASSLGGGSEAQHF,TGTGCCAGCAGTTTAGGTGGCGGGTCCGAGGCCCAGCATTTT
TRBJ1-2,TRBV5-1,NA,few,CASSLAVSPAGYTF,TGCGCCAGCAGCTTGGCCGTGAGCCCCGCGGGCTACACCTTC
TRBJ1-1,TRBV19,TRBD1,NA,CATAQGESTEAFF,TGTGCCACCGCACAGGGGGAGAGTACTGAAGCTTTCTTT
TRBJ2-7,TRBV4-1,NA,NA,CASSQDPGGSAYEQYF,TGCGCCAGCAGCCAAGATCCCGGTGGGTCGGCCTACGAGCAGTACTTC
TRBJ2-3,TRBV6-5,TRBD2,once,CASSPRGGRTDTQYF,TGTGCCAGCAGCCCGCGGGGGGGCCGGACAGATACGCAGTATTTT
TRBJ2-7,TRBV28,NA,NA,CASSSRLGSYEQYF,TGTGCCAGCAGTTCCAGACTCGGCTCCTACGAGCAGTACTTC
TRBJ1-3,TRBV18,NA,NA,CASSVSQGVRGNTIYF,TGTGCCAGCTCTGTCTCCCAGGGAGTGAGGGGAAACACCATATATTTT
TRBJ1-1,TRBV2,NA,NA,CASTPDGRNTEAFF,TGTGCCAGCACGCCGGACGGACGGAACACTGAAGCTTTCTTT
TRBJ1-4,TRBV9,NA,NA,CASSVHRGAGEKLFF,TGTGCCAGCAGCGTACATCGGGGGGCAGGGGAAAAACTGTTTTTT
TRBJ2-2,TRBV7-6,NA,once,CASSFISGEMDTGELFF,TGTGCCAGCAGCTTTATTAGCGGCGAAATGGACACCGGGGAGCTGTTTTTT
TRBJ2-4,TRBV28,NA,NA,CASGRQSKNIQYF,TGTGCAAGCGGGCGCCAGAGCAAAAACATTCAGTACTTC
TRBJ1-2,TRBV14,TRBD1,NA,CASSQPGQGNYGYTF,TGTGCCAGCAGCCAACCCGGACAGGGGAACTATGGCTACACCTTC
TRBJ2-7,TRBV9,NA,once,CASSVYPTNLGSYEQYF,TGTGCCAGCAGCGTATACCCCACAAACTTAGGCTCCTACGAGCAGTACTTC
TRBJ1-2,TRBV5-4,TRBD1,NA,CASSRGQGWGYTF,TGTGCCAGCAGCAGGGGACAGGGCTGGGGCTACACCTTC
TRBJ2-7,TRBV10-3,NA,NA,CAIRSDSHYEQYF,TGTGCCATCAGGAGCGACAGTCACTACGAGCAGTACTTC
TRBJ1-5,TRBV10-3,TRBD1,NA,CAISGDSNQLQHF,TGTGCCATCAGTGGGGACAGCAATCAGCTCCAGCATTTT
TRBJ2-7,TRBV6-5,TRBD1,NA,CASSQHGQALDEQYF,TGTGCCAGCAGCCAACACGGACAGGCCCTCGACGAGCAGTACTTC
TRBJ1-2,TRBV6-5,NA,few,CASSYSNPLRGGYTF,TGTGCCAGCAGTTACTCGAATCCCCTTAGAGGTGGCTACACCTTC
TRBJ2-1,TRBV25-1,NA,few,CASRYSGSYNEQFF,TGTGCCAGCAGATATAGCGGCTCCTACAATGAGCAGTTCTTC
TRBJ1-6,TRBV27,NA,NA,CASSLTGSNNSPLHF,TGTGCCAGCAGTTTAACAGGGAGCAATAATTCACCCCTCCACTTT
TRBJ2-7,TRBV5-8,NA,few,CASSLPFRGGTYEQYF,TGTGCCAGCAGCTTACCCTTCAGGGGCGGTACCTACGAGCAGTACTTC
TRBJ1-3,TRBV28,NA,NA,CASSSGDYRANTIYF,TGTGCCAGCAGTTCTGGGGACTACAGAGCAAACACCATATATTTT
TRBJ1-2,TRBV2,NA,once,CASSVTKNQNYGYTF,TGTGCCAGCAGTGTTACGAAGAATCAAAACTATGGCTACACCTTC
TRBJ1-2,TRBV7-9,NA,medium-sized,CASSWGNYGYTF,TGTGCCAGCAGCTGGGGGAACTATGGCTACACCTTC
TRBJ2-7,TRBV27,TRBD2,NA,CASSYERGGEYEQYF,TGTGCCAGCAGTTATGAGCGGGGGGGCGAGTACGAGCAGTACTTC
TRBJ1-1,TRBV6-5,NA,once,CASHGRGYTEAFF,TGTGCCAGCCACGGCAGGGGCTACACTGAAGCTTTCTTT
TRBJ1-3,TRBV29-1,NA,NA,CSDVTGIGTIYF,TGCAGCGATGTGACTGGGATCGGCACCATATATTTT
TRBJ1-1,TRBV18,NA,NA,CASSGLFPQAFF,TGTGCCAGCTCAGGGCTCTTCCCCCAAGCTTTCTTT
TRBJ1-2,TRBV6-5,NA,NA,CASSYSLGYGYTF,TGTGCCAGCAGTTACTCTTTGGGGTATGGCTACACCTTC
TRBJ2-5,TRBV9,NA,NA,CASSVSGYLETQYF,TGTGCCAGCAGCGTATCGGGCTACTTAGAGACCCAGTACTTC
TRBJ1-5,TRBV18,TRBD1,NA,CASSLDRGEPQHF,TGTGCCAGCTCACTTGACAGGGGAGAACCCCAGCATTTT
TRBJ1-4,TRBV11-2,NA,NA,CASSFKRGAANEKLFF,TGTGCCAGCAGCTTTAAAAGGGGGGCGGCTAATGAAAAACTGTTTTTT
TRBJ1-5,TRBV19,TRBD1,NA,CASSRGQGGQPQHF,TGTGCCAGTAGTCGCGGACAGGGAGGTCAGCCCCAGCATTTT
TRBJ1-2,TRBV5-6,NA,NA,CASSLGQNNYGYTF,TGTGCCAGCAGCTTGGGACAGAACAACTATGGCTACACCTTC
TRBJ2-7,TRBV2,NA,NA,CATPFLGVSCYEQYF,TGTGCCACCCCTTTTTTAGGGGTCTCCTGCTACGAGCAGTACTTC
TRBJ2-7,TRBV27,TRBD1,NA,CASNRQGQAEQYF,TGTGCCAGCAATCGACAGGGCCAGGCCGAGCAGTACTTC
TRBJ1-1,TRBV7-6,TRBD1,NA,CASSFAQGGGTEAFF,TGTGCCAGCAGCTTTGCACAGGGGGGCGGCACTGAAGCTTTCTTT
TRBJ2-7,TRBV21-1,NA,few,CASSPGTFTRSYEQYF,TGTGCCAGCAGTCCCGGGACATTTACCCGCTCCTACGAGCAGTACTTC
TRBJ1-1,TRBV19,NA,NA,CASSSPFDRNKNTEAFF,TGTGCCAGTAGTTCGCCCTTTGACAGAAACAAGAACACTGAAGCTTTCTTT
TRBJ2-2,TRBV10-3,TRBD2,NA,CAIRPLSGDNTGELFF,TGTGCCATCAGACCCCTAAGCGGGGACAACACCGGGGAGCTGTTTTTT
TRBJ1-2,TRBV28,TRBD1,NA,CASSSQQGAFDGYTF,TGTGCCAGCAGTTCGCAGCAGGGGGCCTTCGATGGCTACACCTTC